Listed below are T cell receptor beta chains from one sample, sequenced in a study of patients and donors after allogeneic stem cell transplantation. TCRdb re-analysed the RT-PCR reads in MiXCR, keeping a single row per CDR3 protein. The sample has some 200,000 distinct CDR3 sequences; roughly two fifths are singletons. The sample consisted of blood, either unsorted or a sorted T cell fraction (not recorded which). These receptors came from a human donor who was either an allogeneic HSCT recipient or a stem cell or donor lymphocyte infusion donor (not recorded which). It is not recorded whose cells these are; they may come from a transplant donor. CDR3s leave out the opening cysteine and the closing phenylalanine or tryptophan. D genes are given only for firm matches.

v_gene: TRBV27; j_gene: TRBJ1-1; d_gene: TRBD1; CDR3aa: ASSLSDRVQAF
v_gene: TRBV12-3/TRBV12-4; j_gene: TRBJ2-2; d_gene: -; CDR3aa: ASNGHLSNTGELF
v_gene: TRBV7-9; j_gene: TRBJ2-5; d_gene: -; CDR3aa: ASSLIGSRWLGETQY
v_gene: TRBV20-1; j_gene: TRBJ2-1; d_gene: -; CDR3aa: SARDFSYEQF
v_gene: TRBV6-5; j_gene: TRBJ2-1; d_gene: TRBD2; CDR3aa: ASSYMLLAGVDEQF
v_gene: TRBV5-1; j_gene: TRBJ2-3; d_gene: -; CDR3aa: ASSLAKASSTDTQY
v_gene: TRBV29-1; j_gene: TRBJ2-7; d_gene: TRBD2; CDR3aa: SVGTGRSYEQY
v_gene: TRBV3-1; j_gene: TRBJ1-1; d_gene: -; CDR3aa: ASSQDGRFTEAF
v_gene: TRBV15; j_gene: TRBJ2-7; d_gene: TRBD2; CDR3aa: ATSSGEREVSYEQY
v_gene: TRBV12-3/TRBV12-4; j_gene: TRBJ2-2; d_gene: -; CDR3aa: ASSLDVGELF
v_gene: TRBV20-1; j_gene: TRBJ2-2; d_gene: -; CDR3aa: SARRSDTGELF
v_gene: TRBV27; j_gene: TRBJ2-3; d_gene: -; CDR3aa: ASSLRGSTDTQY
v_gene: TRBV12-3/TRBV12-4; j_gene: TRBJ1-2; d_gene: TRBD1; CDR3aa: ASSFGGKGGQNYGYT
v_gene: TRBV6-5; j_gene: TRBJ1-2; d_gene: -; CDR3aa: ASSYGFGSAAAMYGYT
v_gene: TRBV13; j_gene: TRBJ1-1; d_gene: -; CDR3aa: ASSRDIPNTEAF
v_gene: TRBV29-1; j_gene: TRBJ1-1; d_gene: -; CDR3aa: SVAGWAEAF
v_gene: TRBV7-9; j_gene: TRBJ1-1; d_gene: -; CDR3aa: ASSGMNTEAF
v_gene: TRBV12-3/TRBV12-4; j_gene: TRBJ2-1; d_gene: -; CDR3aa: ASSFGGEQF
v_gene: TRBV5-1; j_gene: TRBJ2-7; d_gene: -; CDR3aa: ASSALVGNEQY
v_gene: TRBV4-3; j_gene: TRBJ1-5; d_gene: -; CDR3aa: ASSQDRAGNQPQH
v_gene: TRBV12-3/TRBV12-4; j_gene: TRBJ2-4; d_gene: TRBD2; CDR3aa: ASSFRGVLITKNIQY
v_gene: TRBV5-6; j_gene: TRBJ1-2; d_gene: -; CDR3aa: ASSSEDNGGYT
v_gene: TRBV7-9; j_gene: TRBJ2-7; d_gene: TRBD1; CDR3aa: ASSLLGTGTIEQY
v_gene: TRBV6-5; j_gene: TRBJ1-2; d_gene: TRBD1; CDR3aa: ASRREGADYGYT
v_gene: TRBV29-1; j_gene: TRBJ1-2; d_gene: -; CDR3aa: SVATGPGSGYT
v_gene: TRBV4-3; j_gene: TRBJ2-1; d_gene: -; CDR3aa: ASSQSSPYNEQF
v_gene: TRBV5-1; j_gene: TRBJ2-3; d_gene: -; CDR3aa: ASADRDTDTQY
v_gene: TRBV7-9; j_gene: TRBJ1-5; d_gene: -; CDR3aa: ASSLVRGLNSNQPQH
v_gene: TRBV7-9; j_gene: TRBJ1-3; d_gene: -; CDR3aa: ASSLDATSPGNTIY
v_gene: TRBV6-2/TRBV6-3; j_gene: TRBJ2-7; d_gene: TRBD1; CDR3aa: ASNQGQGLEQY
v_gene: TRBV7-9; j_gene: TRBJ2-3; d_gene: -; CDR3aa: ASSLDRFTREHDTQY
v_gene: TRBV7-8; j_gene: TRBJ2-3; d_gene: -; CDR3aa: ASSFLAAMRDTQY
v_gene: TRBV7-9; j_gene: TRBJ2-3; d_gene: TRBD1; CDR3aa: ASNYPTGEADTQY
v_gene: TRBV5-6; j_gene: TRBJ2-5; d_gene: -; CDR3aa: ASSFERGRGETQY
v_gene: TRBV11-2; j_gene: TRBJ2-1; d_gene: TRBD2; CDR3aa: ASSSLGLAGVNEQF
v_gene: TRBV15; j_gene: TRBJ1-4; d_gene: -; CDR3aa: ATSRVGYNEKLF
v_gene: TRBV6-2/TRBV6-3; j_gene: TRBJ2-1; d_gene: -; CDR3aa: ASNGEQF
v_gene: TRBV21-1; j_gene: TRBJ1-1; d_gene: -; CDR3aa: ASSKERAMNTEAF
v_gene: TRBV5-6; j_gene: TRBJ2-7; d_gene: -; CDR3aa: ASSQWGFGSYEQY
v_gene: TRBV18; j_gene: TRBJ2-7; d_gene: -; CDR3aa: ASSPFGFEGEQY
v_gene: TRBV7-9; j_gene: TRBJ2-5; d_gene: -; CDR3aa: ASSLVSLAQETQY
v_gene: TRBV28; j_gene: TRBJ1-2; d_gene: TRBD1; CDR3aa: ASKSRTGVGLYGYT
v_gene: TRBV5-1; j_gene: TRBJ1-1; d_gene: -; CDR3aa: ASSLDRDFPEAF
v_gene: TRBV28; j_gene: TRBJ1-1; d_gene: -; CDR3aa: ASYQGPEAF
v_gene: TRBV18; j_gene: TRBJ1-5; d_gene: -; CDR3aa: ASSQGGNQPQH